The clone carrying this TCR beta chain has just one count. The antigen is not known. The source of the sample is a study of vaccination and CD4 T cells after COVID-19. Across the study: Everyone enrolled got two doses of BNT162b2 or mRNA-1273 vaccine. From HCoV-229E, HCoV-OC43, HCoV-NL63 and SARS-CoV-2, overlapping spike peptides were used to stimulate the cells.

Documented treatment: roughly 10-day PBMC culture with coronavirus spike peptide pools or control peptides (ViraFEST assay). The CDR3 runs to 13 residues. V shed 4 bases and J shed 5 bases, with 9 bases lying between them. Germline V gene lookup returns CDR1 MNHEY and CDR2 SVGEGT. The Oncomine TCR Beta short-read assay generated sequence data from the DNA of cultured CD4+ T cells. One entry per CDR3 protein, called by TCRdb with MiXCR from the PCR reads. The sample yields over 15,000 distinct CDR3 sequences, approximately 73% seen once. The rearrangement links TRBV6-2 or TRBV6-3 to TRBJ1-5, with D unclear. What was sequenced was CD4+ T cells from blood, cultured in vitro. This receptor was taken from a human donor who had recovered from COVID-19. This chain's CDR3 is CASSSYRDQPQHF. The CDR3 DNA reads as TGTGCCAGCAGTTCCTATCGTGATCAGCCCCAGCATTTT.